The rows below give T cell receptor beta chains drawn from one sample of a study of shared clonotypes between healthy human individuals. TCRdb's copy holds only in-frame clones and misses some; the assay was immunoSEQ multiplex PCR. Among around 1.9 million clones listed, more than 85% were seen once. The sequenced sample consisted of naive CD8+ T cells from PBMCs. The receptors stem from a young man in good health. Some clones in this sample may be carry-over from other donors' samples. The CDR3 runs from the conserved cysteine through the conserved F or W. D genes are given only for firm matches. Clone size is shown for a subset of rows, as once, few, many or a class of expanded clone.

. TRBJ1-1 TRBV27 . CASRSLGRNTEAFF TGTGCCAGCAGATCCCTCGGGCGGAACACTGAAGCTTTCTTT
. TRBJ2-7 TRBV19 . CASSARQFGGSYEQYF TGTGCCAGTAGTGCACGACAGTTCGGGGGATCCTACGAGCAGTACTTC
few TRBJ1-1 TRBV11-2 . CASSFGLWQNTEAFF TGTGCCAGCAGCTTCGGGCTGTGGCAGAACACTGAAGCTTTCTTT
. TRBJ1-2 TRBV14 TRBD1 CASSIQIGTGSGYTF TGTGCCAGCAGCATACAGATCGGGACAGGCAGTGGCTACACCTTC
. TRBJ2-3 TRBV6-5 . CASSYRLGEQYF TGTGCCAGCAGCTATCGATTGGGGGAGCAGTATTTT
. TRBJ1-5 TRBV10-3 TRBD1 CAISEYPPGGGNQPQHF TGTGCCATCAGTGAATACCCCCCAGGGGGAGGCAATCAGCCCCAGCATTTT
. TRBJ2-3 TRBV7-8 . CASTQGLRTDTQYF TGTGCCAGCACCCAGGGGCTTCGCACAGATACGCAGTATTTT
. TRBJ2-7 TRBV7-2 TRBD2 CASSLVDGTSGRAKSEQYF TGTGCCAGCAGCTTAGTAGACGGGACTAGCGGGAGGGCGAAGTCCGAGCAGTACTTC
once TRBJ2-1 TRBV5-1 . CASRTGTLATLGFF TGCGCCAGCAGGACCGGGACCTTAGCTACCCTGGGGTTCTTC
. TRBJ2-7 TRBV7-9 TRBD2 CASSPPSTAGLAAYEQYF TGTGCCAGCAGCCCCCCCTCTACCGCGGGACTAGCTGCCTACGAGCAGTACTTC
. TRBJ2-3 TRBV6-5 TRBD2 CASSSLGGRTDTQYF TGTGCCAGCAGCTCCCTGGGGGGGAGAACAGATACGCAGTATTTT
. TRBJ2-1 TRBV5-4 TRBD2 CASSVWDEPGLSVNEQFF TGTGCCAGCAGCGTGTGGGATGAACCGGGACTATCCGTCAATGAGCAGTTCTTC
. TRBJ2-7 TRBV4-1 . CASSQVSGGYSYEQYF TGCGCCAGCAGCCAAGTGTCGGGCGGCTACTCCTACGAGCAGTACTTC
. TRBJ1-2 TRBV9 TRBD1 CASSPAGGFYGYTF TGTGCCAGCAGCCCTGCAGGGGGCTTCTATGGCTACACCTTC
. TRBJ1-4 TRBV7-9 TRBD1 CASSSQGAPEKLFF TGTGCCAGCAGCTCCCAGGGGGCGCCCGAAAAACTGTTTTTT
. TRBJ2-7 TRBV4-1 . CASSQGAAGRSSYEQYF TGCGCCAGCAGCCAGGGGGCGGCGGGACGCTCCTCCTACGAGCAGTACTTC
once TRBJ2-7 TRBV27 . CASSLAIAGQGEQYF TGTGCCAGCAGTTTAGCGATAGCGGGACAGGGCGAGCAGTACTTC
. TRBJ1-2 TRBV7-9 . CASTGPSGPYGYTF TGTGCCAGCACCGGACCGTCGGGACCCTATGGCTACACCTTC
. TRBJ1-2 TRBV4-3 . CASSQDWTAANYGYTF TGCGCCAGCAGCCAGGATTGGACAGCAGCTAACTATGGCTACACCTTC
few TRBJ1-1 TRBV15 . CATSSANTEAFF TGTGCCACCAGCTCAGCGAACACTGAAGCTTTCTTT
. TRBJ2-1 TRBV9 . CASSVYGDEQFF TGTGCCAGCAGCGTATACGGTGATGAGCAGTTCTTC
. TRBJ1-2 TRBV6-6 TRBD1 CASNPMRQGVGYTF TGTGCCAGCAATCCCATGAGACAGGGGGTCGGCTACACCTTC
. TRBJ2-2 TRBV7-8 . CASSPGTGELFF TGTGCCAGCAGCCCCGGGACAGGGGAGCTGTTTTTT
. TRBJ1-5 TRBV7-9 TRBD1 CASSRTGLSNQPQHF TGTGCCAGCAGCAGGACAGGGCTAAGCAATCAGCCCCAGCATTTT
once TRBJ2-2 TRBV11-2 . CASSLLGAQIRELFF TGTGCCAGCAGCTTACTGGGGGCTCAAATCCGGGAGCTGTTTTTT
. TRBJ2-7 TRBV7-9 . CASSFGGYYEQYF TGTGCCAGCAGCTTTGGGGGCTACTACGAGCAGTACTTC
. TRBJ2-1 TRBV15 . CATSRGLEGRLHEQFF TGTGCCACCAGCAGAGGGTTGGAGGGAAGACTTCATGAGCAGTTCTTC
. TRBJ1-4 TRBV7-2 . CASSLRGTPNEKLFF TGTGCCAGCAGCTTACGAGGGACGCCTAATGAAAAACTGTTTTTT
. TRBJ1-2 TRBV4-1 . CASSQDARGGGYTF TGCGCCAGCAGCCAAGACGCCCGGGGGGGCGGCTACACCTTC
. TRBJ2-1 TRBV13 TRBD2 CASTEAGSGSFNPFYNEQFF TGTGCCAGCACTGAAGCGGGCAGCGGGAGCTTCAACCCATTTTACAATGAGCAGTTCTTC
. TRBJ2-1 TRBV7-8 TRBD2 CASSWDSGLSPQSSYNEQFF TGTGCCAGCAGCTGGGATTCGGGACTATCCCCTCAGTCTTCCTACAATGAGCAGTTCTTC
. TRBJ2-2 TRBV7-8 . CASSLGPSTGELFF TGTGCCAGCAGCTTAGGACCGAGCACCGGGGAGCTGTTTTTT
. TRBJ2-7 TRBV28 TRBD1 CASRGTGTYEQYF TGTGCCAGCAGAGGGACAGGGACCTACGAGCAGTACTTC
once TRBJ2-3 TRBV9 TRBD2 CASSAHGRDTQYF TGTGCCAGCAGCGCTCACGGGAGGGATACGCAGTATTTT
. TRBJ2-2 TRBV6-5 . CASSSDGGRGTGELFF TGTGCCAGCAGTTCAGATGGAGGGCGTGGGACCGGGGAGCTGTTTTTT
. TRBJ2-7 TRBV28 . CASRSTGGGHYEQYF TGTGCCAGCAGATCTACAGGGGGGGGACACTACGAGCAGTACTTC
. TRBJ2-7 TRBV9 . CASSVAGLSSYEQYF TGTGCCAGCAGCGTTGCTGGTCTGAGCTCCTACGAGCAGTACTTC
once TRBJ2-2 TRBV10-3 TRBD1 CAISDMGQTNTGELFF TGTGCCATCAGTGATATGGGACAGACGAACACCGGGGAGCTGTTTTTT
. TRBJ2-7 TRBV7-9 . CASPGDNHEQYF TGTGCCAGCCCCGGGGACAACCACGAGCAGTACTTC
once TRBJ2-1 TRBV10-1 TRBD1 CASTEALCYRGKRDEQFF TGCGCCAGCACCGAGGCCCTCTGTTACAGGGGAAAAAGGGATGAGCAGTTCTTC
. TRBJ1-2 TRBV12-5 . CASGLKGEGETMLYGYTF TGTGCTAGTGGTTTGAAAGGGGAGGGGGAGACAATGTTGTATGGCTACACCTTC
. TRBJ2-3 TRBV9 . CASSGRTGTTDTQYF TGTGCCAGCAGCGGCAGAACTGGGACTACAGATACGCAGTATTTT